Following are 24 T cell receptor beta chains from one sample sequenced in a study of blood T cell repertoires in COVID-19. The protocol was immunoSEQ multiplex PCR, while the TCRdb copy is restricted to in-frame clones and leaves out a portion. The table lists 40,000 to 50,000 clones, roughly nine tenths of them singletons, with roughly 5% in the top ten. Input material: peripheral blood. These TCRs come from a man aged 70 or older with acute or convalescent COVID-19.

The chain has TRBV5-1 and TRBJ1-2; TRBD1 agrees at 8 bases. This CDR3 has 15 amino acids. In germline, CDR1 is SGHRS, CDR2 YFSETQ. The V gene end was trimmed by 3 bases and the J gene end by 4 bases; junction bases not matched to a gene: 8. The CDR3 is CASSSTGQGPYGYTF. The CDR3 nucleotides are TGCGCCAGCAGCTCTACAGGACAGGGCCCCTATGGCTACACCTTC.

The chain links TRBV5-1 to TRBJ1-6; D gene ambiguous. Trimming took 0 bases from V and 9 from J, leaving 13 bases between them. The CDR3 totals 15 residues. In germline, CDR1 is SGHRS, CDR2 YFSETQ. CDR3 DNA sequence: TGCGCCAGCAGCTTGGCGGATCGGGTTGGTTCACCCCTCCACTTT. It translates to CASSLADRVGSPLHF.

As DNA, the CDR3 is TGTGCCAGCAGCTTCTCTGACAGGGGGCATGAGACCCAGTACTTC. Protein product: CASSFSDRGHETQYF. The gene calls are TRBV7-2 and TRBJ2-5, with TRBD1 identical over 10 bases. The CDR3 has 15 amino acids. The ends lost 3 bases at V and 5 bases at J; junction bases unmatched: 6. Germline V lookup: CDR1 SGHTA, CDR2 FQGNSA.

A single count supports this clone. The rearrangement links TRBV2 to TRBJ1-2, with D tentatively TRBD1 (5 bases). V was trimmed by 6 bases and J by 4 bases, leaving 9 bases between them. There are 12 residues in the CDR3. Per the germline V gene, CDR1 is SNHLY and CDR2 is FYNNEI. The CDR3 reads CASRDTVYGYTF. The CDR3 DNA follows: TGTGCCAGCAGGGACACCGTCTATGGCTACACCTTC.

This clone was detected a few times. This sequence joins TRBV7-9 and TRBJ1-2, with D unclear. This CDR3 region has 12 residues. With 1 base removed from V and 5 bases from J, the gap between germline ends came to 5 bases. Germline CDR1 and CDR2: SEHNR and FQNEAQ (reference sequence). This chain's CDR3 is CASSLGEYGYTF. CDR3 nucleotide sequence: TGTGCCAGCAGCTTAGGGGAGTATGGCTACACCTTC.

The J gene is TRBJ2-2, the V gene TRBV4-1, with 9 bases fitting TRBD1. CDR3 length: 16 amino acids. Germline trimming cut 4 bases from V and 2 bases from J; bases unmatched to any gene: 5. The germline V gene has CDR1 MGHRA and CDR2 YSYEKL. The CDR3 sequence is CASSRGQGPNTGELFF. The CDR3 coding sequence is TGCGCCAGCAGCCGAGGACAGGGGCCAAACACCGGGGAGCTGTTTTTT.

This clone was counted a few times. This chain joins TRBV12-3 or TRBV12-4 and TRBJ1-2; a possible D gene is TRBD1 (6 bases). CDR3 length: 13 amino acids. V lost 5 bases and J lost 4, with 11 bases in between. The CDR3 here is CASSAQGVYGYTF. CDR3 bases: TGTGCCAGCAGTGCACAGGGCGTCTATGGCTACACCTTC.

This chain joins TRBV3-1 (or the pseudogene TRBV3-2) and TRBJ2-5; weak D call: TRBD2 (5 bases). Trimming removed 0 bases from V and 5 bases from J, with 16 bases in between. Germline lookup yields CDR1 LGHDT and CDR2 YNNKEL (reference sequence). The CDR3 sequence is 16 residues long. The CDR3 DNA is TGTGCCAGCAGCCAAGATCGAGACGGACTCGGGGAGACCCAGTACTTC. This encodes CASSQDRDGLGETQYF.

This clone was counted once. The rearrangement uses TRBV29-1 and TRBJ2-3; TRBD1 matches 11 bases. V shed 5 bases, J shed 5 bases, and the junction held 9 bases outside the gene matches. The germline CDR1 and CDR2 sequences are SQVTM and ANQGSEA. This CDR3 spans 15 amino acids. The chain's CDR3 is CSVIRDRGGEDTQYF. The CDR3 region has the DNA TGCAGCGTTATCCGGGACAGGGGGGGAGAAGATACGCAGTATTTT.

This rearrangement joins TRBV5-8 to TRBJ1-1, with 8 bases aligning to TRBD1. Germline CDR1 SGHTS, CDR2 YDEGEE. The CDR3 covers 18 residues. V shed 0 bases and J 1 base; nucleotides not matched to a gene: 11. The CDR3 bases are TGTGCCAGCAGCTTGGGGACAGGGCTGGTCCTTAAGAACACTGAAGCTTTCTTT. Amino acids: CASSLGTGLVLKNTEAFF.

This chain uses TRBV19 with TRBJ2-2; 13 nucleotides align to TRBD2. The CDR3 is 18 amino acids. Germline CDR1 reads LNHDA; CDR2 reads SQIVND (reference sequence). Unmatched junction bases numbered 4, after V lost 3 bases and J lost 0 bases. In DNA, the CDR3 is TGTGCCAGTAGTATGAGACTAGCGGGGGGCCCGAACACCGGGGAGCTGTTTTTT. Translating gives CASSMRLAGGPNTGELFF.

The chain combines TRBV18 with TRBJ1-5, with D perhaps matching TRBD1 (6 bases). The length of the CDR3 is 14 residues. Germline lookup yields CDR1 KGHSH and CDR2 LQKENI. V was clipped by 4 bases and J by 2 bases, with 9 bases between them. The CDR3 bases are TGTGCCAGCTCACGGGGGGGCGGCAATCAGCCCCAGCATTTT. Translation gives CASSRGGGNQPQHF.

The chain combines TRBV19 with TRBJ1-6; D might be TRBD1 (6 bases). V lost 4 bases and J 3 bases, leaving 10 bases between the germline ends. CDR1 is LNHDA, CDR2 SQIVND, per germline (reference sequence). CDR3 length: 15 residues. CDR3: CASSTGDYYNSPLHF. The CDR3 DNA reads as TGTGCCAGTAGTACAGGGGATTACTATAATTCACCCCTCCACTTT.

The V call is TRBV2, the J call TRBJ2-3; D perhaps matches TRBD2 (6 bases). There are 18 residues in the CDR3. V lost 10 bases, J lost 0 bases, and 26 bases lay in between. CDR1 and CDR2 (germline): SNHLY, FYNNEI. The CDR3 nucleotides read TGTGCCACCCGGACTACCCTGGGGCTAGTCCTTAGCACAGATACGCAGTATTTT. It yields the protein CATRTTLGLVLSTDTQYF.

CDR3 in DNA: TGTGCCAGTAGAGGAGCGGAAGCCAACAATGAGCAGTTCTTC. Translating gives CASRGAEANNEQFF. The genes are TRBV19 and TRBJ2-1, with D possibly being TRBD2 (5 bases). Deletions cut 6 bases from V and 5 bases from J, with 14 bases between. This CDR3 spans 14 amino acids. Germline V gene lookup returns CDR1 LNHDA and CDR2 SQIVND (reference sequence). Variable domain in full (rest from reference TRBV19 and TRBJ2-1): DGGITQSPKYLFRKEGQNVTLSCEQNLNHDAMYWYRQDPGQGLRLIYYSQIVNDFQKGDIAEGYSVSREKKESFPLTVTSAQKNPTAFYLCASRGAEANNEQFFGPGTRLTVL.

The gene calls are TRBV6-5 and TRBJ1-2; 10 bases align to TRBD1. Germline assignment: CDR1 MNHEY and CDR2 SVGAGI. With 4 bases clipped from V and 4 bases from J, the junction kept 6 bases outside the gene matches. This CDR3 has 15 amino acids. CDR3 DNA: TGTGCCAGCAGTTCGGACAGGGGGACGTTCTATGGCTACACCTTC. This sequence encodes CASSSDRGTFYGYTF.

The V call is TRBV25-1, the J call TRBJ2-2, with TRBD1 identical over 9 bases. The CDR3 sequence is 15 residues long. The junction had 4 bases not matched to a gene; V was cut back by 7 bases and J by 1 base. Looked up from germline, CDR1 is MGHDK and CDR2 is SYGVNS. The CDR3 sequence is CASTGTGRNTGELFF. The DNA of the CDR3 is TGTGCCAGCACAGGGACAGGGAGGAACACCGGGGAGCTGTTTTTT.

The chain carries TRBV25-1 and TRBJ2-3; no definite D call. The CDR3 runs 16 residues. From germline, CDR1 is MGHDK and CDR2 SYGVNS. Between the trimmed V and J ends, which lost 2 bases and 1 base, there was a span of 13 bases. DNA for the CDR3: TGTGCCAGCAGTGAAGTCTGGCTAGTAGGCACAGATACGCAGTATTTT. The encoded protein is CASSEVWLVGTDTQYF.

This clone was seen only a few times. The chain has TRBV5-6 and TRBJ2-7; the D is unclear. The length of the CDR3 is 14 residues. With 4 bases removed from V and 0 bases from J, the gap between germline ends came to 11 bases. CDR1 is SGHDT and CDR2 is YYEEEE in the germline V gene. CDR3 sequence: CASSAELYSYEQYF. CDR3 sequence (DNA): TGTGCCAGCAGCGCGGAGTTATACTCCTACGAGCAGTACTTC.

This chain connects TRBV4-2 to TRBJ2-1, with 10 bases that match TRBD2. The V gene end was trimmed by 0 bases and the J gene end by 4 bases; junction bases not matched to a gene: 6. The CDR3 loop spans 17 amino acids. The germline V gene encodes CDR1 LGHNA and CDR2 YNFKEQ. CDR3 nucleotides: TGTGCCAGCAGCCAAGAACCCAGCGGGGGGGATTACAATGAGCAGTTCTTC. The encoded protein is CASSQEPSGGDYNEQFF.

V gene TRBV5-1 combines with J gene TRBJ2-7; D remains unclear. Trimming cost V 3 bases and J 1 base, with 11 bases left between them. The CDR3 is 14 residues long. The V gene's germline CDR1 is SGHRS and CDR2 YFSETQ. This CDR3 reads CASSSSVRSYEQYF. The CDR3 DNA reads TGCGCCAGCAGCTCTTCAGTCAGGTCCTACGAGCAGTACTTC.

The chain combines TRBV4-3 with TRBJ2-7; perhaps TRBD2 as D (6 bases). CDR3 length equals 15 residues. Germline values: CDR1 LGHNA, CDR2 YSLEER. V was clipped by 3 bases and J by 3 bases, with 15 bases between them. This chain's CDR3 is CASSQRAAGYYEQYF. The CDR3 region has the DNA TGCGCCAGCAGCCAGAGAGCGGCGGGGTACTACGAGCAGTACTTC.

J is TRBJ2-4 and V is TRBV27; TRBD1 might be the D (5 bases). The CDR3 extends over 18 amino acids. The germline CDR1 and CDR2 sequences are MNHEY and SMNVEV (reference sequence). Trimming cost V 1 base and J 0 bases, with 16 bases left between them. CDR3 in amino acids: CASSLYSTGRLAKNIQYF. CDR3 DNA: TGTGCCAGCAGTTTATATAGTACAGGCAGATTAGCCAAAAACATTCAGTACTTC.

The chain carries TRBV5-1 and TRBJ2-3; the D gene is possibly TRBD2 (5 bases). The germline V and J ends were trimmed by 4 bases and 2 bases, with 11 bases remaining between them. The CDR3 length is 14 residues. In germline, CDR1 is SGHRS, CDR2 YFSETQ. This CDR3 is CASSPGGHTDTQYF. In DNA, the CDR3 is TGCGCCAGCAGCCCCGGAGGCCACACAGATACGCAGTATTTT. Drawing the rest from reference TRBV5-1 and TRBJ2-3, the complete variable domain is KAGVTQTPRYLIKTRGQQVTLSCSPISGHRSVSWYQQTPGQGLQFLFEYFSETQRNKGNFPGRFSGRQFSNSRSEMNVSTLELGDSALYLCASSPGGHTDTQYFGPGTRLTVL.